This T cell receptor (beta chain) was recorded in a study of cytomegalovirus exposure and HLA in healthy donors. PCR was performed using 60 Vbeta and 13 Jbeta primers. Measured with immunoSEQ multiplex PCR; TCRdb has only the in-frame clones, and not every one. Counted here are about 130,000 clones, under 85% occurring once; the ten biggest clones make up 5.8%. J was trimmed by 3 bases and V by 4 bases; bases with no gene match: 2. Germline assignment: CDR1 KGHSH and CDR2 LQKENI. The CDR3 sequence is 13 residues long. Source material: PBMCs. The sequence was collected from a woman aged 50 to 60 in good health and CMV-seropositive. The chain joins TRBV18 to TRBJ1-2, with TRBD1 identical over 7 bases. The CDR3 is CASSQGQDYGYTF. The CDR3 DNA reads TGTGCCAGCTCACAAGGACAGGACTATGGCTACACCTTC.